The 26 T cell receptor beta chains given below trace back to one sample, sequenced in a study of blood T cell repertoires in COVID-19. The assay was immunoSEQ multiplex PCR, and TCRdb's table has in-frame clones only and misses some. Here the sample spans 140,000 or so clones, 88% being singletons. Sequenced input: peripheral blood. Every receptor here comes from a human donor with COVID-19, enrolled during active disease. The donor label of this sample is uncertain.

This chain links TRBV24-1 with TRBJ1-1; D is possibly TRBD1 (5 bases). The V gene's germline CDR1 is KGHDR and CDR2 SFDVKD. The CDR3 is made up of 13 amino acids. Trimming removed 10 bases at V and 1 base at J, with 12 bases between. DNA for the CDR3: TGTGCCACACAGGAAGGCAGGAACACTGAAGCTTTCTTT. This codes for CATQEGRNTEAFF.

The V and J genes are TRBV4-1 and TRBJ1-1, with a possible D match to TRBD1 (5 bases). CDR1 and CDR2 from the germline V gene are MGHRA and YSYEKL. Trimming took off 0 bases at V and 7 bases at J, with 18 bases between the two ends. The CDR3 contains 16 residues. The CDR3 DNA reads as TGCGCCAGCAGCCAAGATGGCGCGGGGCGAGGTAATGAAGCTTTCTTT. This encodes CASSQDGAGRGNEAFF.

This CDR3 reads CASSPGGGYTEAFF. The CDR3, as DNA: TGTGCCAGCAGCCCCGGGGGGGGGTACACTGAAGCTTTCTTT. The J gene is TRBJ1-1, the V gene TRBV7-3, with D maybe TRBD1 (5 bases). Between the trimmed V and J ends, which lost 5 bases and 3 bases, there was a span of 13 bases. Per germline, CDR1 SGHTA and CDR2 FQGTGA. The length of the CDR3 is 14 residues.

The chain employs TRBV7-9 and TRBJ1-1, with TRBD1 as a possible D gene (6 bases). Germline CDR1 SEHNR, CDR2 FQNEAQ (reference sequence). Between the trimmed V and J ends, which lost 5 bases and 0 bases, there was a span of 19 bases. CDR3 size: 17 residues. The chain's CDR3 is CASSPTPTGKLNTEAFF. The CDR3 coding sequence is TGTGCCAGCAGCCCTACCCCGACAGGTAAACTGAACACTGAAGCTTTCTTT.

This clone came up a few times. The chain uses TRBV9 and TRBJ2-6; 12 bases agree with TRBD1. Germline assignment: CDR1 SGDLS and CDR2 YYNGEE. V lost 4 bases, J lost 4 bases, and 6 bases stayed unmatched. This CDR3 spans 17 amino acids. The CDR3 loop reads CASSLGTGGAGANVLTF. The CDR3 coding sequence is TGTGCCAGCAGCCTTGGGACAGGGGGCGCCGGGGCCAACGTCCTGACTTTC.

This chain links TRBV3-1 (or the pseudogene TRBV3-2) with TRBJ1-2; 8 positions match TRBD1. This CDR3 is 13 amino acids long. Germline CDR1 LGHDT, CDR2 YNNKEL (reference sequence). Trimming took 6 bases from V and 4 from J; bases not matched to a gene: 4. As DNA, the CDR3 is TGTGCCAGCAGTTACGACAGGGGCTATGGCTACACCTTC. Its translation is CASSYDRGYGYTF.

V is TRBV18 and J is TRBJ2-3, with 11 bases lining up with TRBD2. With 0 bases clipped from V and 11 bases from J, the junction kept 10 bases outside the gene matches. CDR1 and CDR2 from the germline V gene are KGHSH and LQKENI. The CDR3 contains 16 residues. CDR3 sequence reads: CASSPPALAGVIGQYF. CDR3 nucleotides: TGTGCCAGCTCACCACCAGCACTAGCGGGGGTGATAGGGCAGTATTTT.

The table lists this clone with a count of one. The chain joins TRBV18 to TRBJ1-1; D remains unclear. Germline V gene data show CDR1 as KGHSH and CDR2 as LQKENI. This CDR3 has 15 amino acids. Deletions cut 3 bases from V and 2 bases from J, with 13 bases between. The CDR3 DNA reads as TGTGCCAGCTCACCCGCGGCGGGAGGTAACACTGAAGCTTTCTTT. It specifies CASSPAAGGNTEAFF. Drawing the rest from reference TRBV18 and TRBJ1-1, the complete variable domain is NAGVMQNPRHLVRRRGQEARLRCSPMKGHSHVYWYRQLPEEGLKFMVYLQKENIIDESGMPKERFSAEFPKEGPSILRIQQVVRGDSAAYFCASSPAAGGNTEAFFGQGTRLTVV.

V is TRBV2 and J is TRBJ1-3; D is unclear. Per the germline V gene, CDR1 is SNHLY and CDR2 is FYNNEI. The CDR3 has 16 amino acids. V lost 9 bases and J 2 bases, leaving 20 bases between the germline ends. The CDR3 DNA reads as TGTGCCAGTCAGACGGGCGGGGAAGTGGCTGGAAACACCATATATTTT. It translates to CASQTGGEVAGNTIYF.

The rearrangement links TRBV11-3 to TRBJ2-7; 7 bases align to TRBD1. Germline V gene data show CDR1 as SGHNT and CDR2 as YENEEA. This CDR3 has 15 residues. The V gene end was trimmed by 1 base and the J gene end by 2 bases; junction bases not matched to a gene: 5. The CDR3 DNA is TGTGCCAGCAGCTTAGTGGGACAGATTACCTACGAGCAGTACTTC. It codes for CASSLVGQITYEQYF.

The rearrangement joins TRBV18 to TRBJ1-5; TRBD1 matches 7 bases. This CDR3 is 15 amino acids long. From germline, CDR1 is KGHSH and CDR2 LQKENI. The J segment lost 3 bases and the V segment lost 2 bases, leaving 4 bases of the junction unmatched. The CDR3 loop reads CASSPDQGDNQPQHF. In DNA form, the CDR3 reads TGTGCCAGCTCACCAGATCAGGGGGACAATCAGCCCCAGCATTTT.

CDR3 in amino acids: CASSVQGDQNTIYF. The CDR3 bases are TGTGCCAGCAGCGTACAGGGGGACCAAAACACCATATATTTT. The gene calls are TRBV9 and TRBJ1-3; TRBD1 matches 7 bases. CDR1 and CDR2 (germline): SGDLS, YYNGEE. The CDR3 extends over 14 amino acids. With 1 base clipped from V and 6 bases from J, the junction kept 4 bases outside the gene matches.

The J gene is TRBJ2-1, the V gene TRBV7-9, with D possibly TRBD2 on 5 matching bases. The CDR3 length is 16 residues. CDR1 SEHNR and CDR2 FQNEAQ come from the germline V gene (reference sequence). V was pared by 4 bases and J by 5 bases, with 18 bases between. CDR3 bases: TGTGCCAGCAGCTCAAGAGGGATGGGTCTTAACAATGAGCAGTTCTTC. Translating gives CASSSRGMGLNNEQFF.

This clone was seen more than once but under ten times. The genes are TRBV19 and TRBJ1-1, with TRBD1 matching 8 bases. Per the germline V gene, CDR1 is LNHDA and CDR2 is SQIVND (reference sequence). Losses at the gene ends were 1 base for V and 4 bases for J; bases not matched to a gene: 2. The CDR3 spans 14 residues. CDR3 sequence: CASSIGQGITEAFF. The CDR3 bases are TGTGCCAGTAGTATAGGACAGGGGATCACTGAAGCTTTCTTT. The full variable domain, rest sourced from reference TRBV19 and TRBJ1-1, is DGGITQSPKYLFRKEGQNVTLSCEQNLNHDAMYWYRQDPGQGLRLIYYSQIVNDFQKGDIAEGYSVSREKKESFPLTVTSAQKNPTAFYLCASSIGQGITEAFFGQGTRLTVV.

The CDR3 DNA follows: TGTGCCAGCAGTTCCGTCCAATTAAGCGGGTACTACGAGCAGTACTTC. It is translated as CASSSVQLSGYYEQYF. V and J are TRBV27 and TRBJ2-7; D might be TRBD2 (6 bases). Per the germline V gene, CDR1 is MNHEY and CDR2 is SMNVEV (reference sequence). V gave up 4 bases and J gave up 3 bases, with 19 bases separating them. CDR3 length equals 16 residues.

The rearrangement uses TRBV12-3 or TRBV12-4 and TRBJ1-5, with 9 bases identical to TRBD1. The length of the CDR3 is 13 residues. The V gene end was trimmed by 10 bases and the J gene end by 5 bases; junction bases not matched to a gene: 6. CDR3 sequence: CATRQGEYQPQHF. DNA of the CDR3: TGTGCCACAAGACAGGGGGAATATCAGCCCCAGCATTTT.

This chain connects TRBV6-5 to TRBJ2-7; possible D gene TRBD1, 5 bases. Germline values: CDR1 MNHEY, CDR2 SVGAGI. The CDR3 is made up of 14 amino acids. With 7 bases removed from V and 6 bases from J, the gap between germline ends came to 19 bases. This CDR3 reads CASTSRQYIGEQYF. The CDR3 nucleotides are TGTGCCAGCACATCCCGACAGTATATAGGCGAGCAGTACTTC.

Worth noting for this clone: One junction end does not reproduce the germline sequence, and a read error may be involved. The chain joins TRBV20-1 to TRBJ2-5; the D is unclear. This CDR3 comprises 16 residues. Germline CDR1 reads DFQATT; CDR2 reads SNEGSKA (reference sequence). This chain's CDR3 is CSASTAGWRMEEAQYF. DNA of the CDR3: TGCAGTGCTAGTACCGCCGGGTGGCGGATGGAAGAGGCCCAGTACTTC.

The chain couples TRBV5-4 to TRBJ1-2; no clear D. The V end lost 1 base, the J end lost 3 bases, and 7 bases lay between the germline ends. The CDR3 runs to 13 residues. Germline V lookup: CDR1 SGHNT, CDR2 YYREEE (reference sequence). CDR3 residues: CASSLRGDYGYTF. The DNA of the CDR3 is TGTGCCAGCAGCTTGAGAGGCGACTATGGCTACACCTTC. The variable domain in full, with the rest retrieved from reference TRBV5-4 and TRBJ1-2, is ETGVTQSPTHLIKTRGQQVTLRCSSQSGHNTVSWYQQALGQGPQFIFQYYREEENGRGNFPPRFSGLQFPNYSSELNVNALELDDSALYLCASSLRGDYGYTFGSGTRLTVV.

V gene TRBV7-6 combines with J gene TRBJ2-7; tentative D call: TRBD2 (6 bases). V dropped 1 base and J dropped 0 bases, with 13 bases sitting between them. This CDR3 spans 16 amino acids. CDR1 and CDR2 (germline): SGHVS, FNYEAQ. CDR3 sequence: CASSLGSGTFSYEQYF. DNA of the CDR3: TGTGCCAGCAGCTTAGGTTCCGGGACTTTCTCCTACGAGCAGTACTTC.

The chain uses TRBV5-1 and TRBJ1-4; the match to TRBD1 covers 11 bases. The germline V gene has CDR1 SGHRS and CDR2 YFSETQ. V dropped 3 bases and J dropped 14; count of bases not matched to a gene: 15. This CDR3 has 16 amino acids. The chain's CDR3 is CASSSGAGTGGINLFF. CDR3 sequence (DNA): TGCGCCAGCAGCTCCGGCGCCGGGACAGGGGGGATAAACCTGTTTTTT.

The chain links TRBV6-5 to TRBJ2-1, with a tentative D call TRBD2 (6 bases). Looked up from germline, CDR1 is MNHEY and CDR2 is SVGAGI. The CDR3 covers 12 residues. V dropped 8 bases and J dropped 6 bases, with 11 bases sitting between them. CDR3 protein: CASRDSANEQFF. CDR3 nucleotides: TGTGCCAGCCGGGACTCCGCCAATGAGCAGTTCTTC.

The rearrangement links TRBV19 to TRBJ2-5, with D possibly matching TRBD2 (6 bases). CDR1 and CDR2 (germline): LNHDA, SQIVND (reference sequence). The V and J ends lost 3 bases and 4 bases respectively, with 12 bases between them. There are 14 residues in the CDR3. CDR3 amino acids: CASSMAVGGETQYF. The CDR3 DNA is TGTGCCAGTAGTATGGCGGTGGGGGGAGAGACCCAGTACTTC.

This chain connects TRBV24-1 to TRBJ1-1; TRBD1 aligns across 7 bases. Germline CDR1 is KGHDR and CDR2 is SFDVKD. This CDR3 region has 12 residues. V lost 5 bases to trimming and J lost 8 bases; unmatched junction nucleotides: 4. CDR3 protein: CATSGAQGEAFF. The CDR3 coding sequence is TGTGCCACCAGTGGCGCACAGGGGGAAGCTTTCTTT.

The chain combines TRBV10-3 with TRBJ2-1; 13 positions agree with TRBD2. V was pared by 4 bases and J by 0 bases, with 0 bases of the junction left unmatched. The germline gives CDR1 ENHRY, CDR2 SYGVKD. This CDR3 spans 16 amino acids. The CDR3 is CAISGTSGSSYNEQFF. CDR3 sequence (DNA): TGTGCCATCAGTGGGACTAGCGGGAGCTCCTACAATGAGCAGTTCTTC.

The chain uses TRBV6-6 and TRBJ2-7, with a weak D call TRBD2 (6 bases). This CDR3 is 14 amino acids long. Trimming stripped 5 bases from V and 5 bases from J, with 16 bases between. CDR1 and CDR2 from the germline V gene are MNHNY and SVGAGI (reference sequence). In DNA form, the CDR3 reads TGTGCCAGCAGTCCACCGACTAGGTTGGACGAGCAGTACTTC. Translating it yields CASSPPTRLDEQYF.